This entry features one T cell receptor (beta chain) sequence. Its antigen remains unidentified. Nothing much larger sits one base from this clone, and base qualities are not available. These data are taken from a study of blood T cell repertoires in COVID-19 (dated by TCRdb to about 2020). Describing the broader study: The collaborator samples originated in the United States, Italy and Spain and spanned the acute and convalescent phases of COVID-19. The sample metadata nearly always contained a de-identified subject ID, COVID-19 status, age in years and sex. Samples were obtained from the ongoing ImmuneRACE study (first 160 participants) and from 1,254 subjects provided by 6 global collaborators. Where available, HLA class I and class II types were obtained from metadata supplied by the sample provider rather than from assay-based typing. Subjects who had been exposed to COVID-19, were actively infected with it, or had recovered from it provided the deeply sampled blood TCRbeta repertoires that made up the dataset. The repertoires were released in a freely available public database intended as a resource for research on the immune response to SARS-CoV-2. The prospective study material was composed of cDNA or gDNA derived from T cells, B-cell-depleted T cells, or PBMCs.

General study outcomes and caveats: The quantity of clinical and demographic metadata differed by source and by participant and was supplied without curation.

The immunoSEQ Assay, a bias-controlled multiplex PCR, was used to amplify TCRbeta CDR3 regions from genomic DNA. The original pipeline was this. Nucleated cell counts per sample were estimated from amplification of reference gene primers within the assay. Sequence reads were collapsed and filtered to measure the absolute abundance of every unique TCRbeta CDR3 rearrangement. Productive Simpson clonality was computed per sample as the square root of Simpson's diversity index over productive rearrangements. Imported from immuneACCESS, the table was reduced by TCRdb to in-frame sequences with V and J called. These copies leave out some clones; in studies compared against another copy, an unresolved V gene accounts for under half, and the cause of the remainder is not known. That table is the source of V, J and clone size, and D and trimming were worked out from the DNA. This sample comprises roughly 66,000 clones, roughly 82% of them detected only once. The top ten clonotypes cover approximately 6.6% of the sample.

Each collaborating institution followed its own protocols to collect whole blood in K2EDTA tubes. Collaborator samples were shipped for TCRbeta analysis as frozen whole blood, isolated PBMCs, or DNA extracted from either sample type. Including cysteine and phenylalanine, the CDR3 has 12 amino acids. CDR3 DNA is the only sequence kept; it has 36 bases, read in frame from the first base. The TCR comes from a man aged 55 to 69 with acute or convalescent COVID-19. The V and J genes are TRBV21-1 and TRBJ2-5; the table's D call, TRBD1, has no DNA check behind it. TRBV21-1 is a documented pseudogene. Sequencing input: peripheral blood. The CDR3 reads CASSPSQETQYF. The nucleotides read TGTGCCAGCAGCCCCTCGCAGGAAACCCAGTACTTC.